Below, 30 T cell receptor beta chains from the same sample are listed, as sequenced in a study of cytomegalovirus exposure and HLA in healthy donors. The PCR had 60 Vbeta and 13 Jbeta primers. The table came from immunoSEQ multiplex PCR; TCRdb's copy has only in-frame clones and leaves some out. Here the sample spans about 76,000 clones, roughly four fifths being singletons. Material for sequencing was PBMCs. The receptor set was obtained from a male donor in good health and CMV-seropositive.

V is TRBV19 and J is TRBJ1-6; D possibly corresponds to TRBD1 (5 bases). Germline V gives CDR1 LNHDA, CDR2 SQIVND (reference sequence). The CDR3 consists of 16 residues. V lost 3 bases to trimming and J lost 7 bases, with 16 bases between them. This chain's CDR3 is CASSIGEGARNSPLHF. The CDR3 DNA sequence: TGTGCCAGTAGTATCGGCGAAGGGGCTAGGAATTCACCCCTCCACTTT.

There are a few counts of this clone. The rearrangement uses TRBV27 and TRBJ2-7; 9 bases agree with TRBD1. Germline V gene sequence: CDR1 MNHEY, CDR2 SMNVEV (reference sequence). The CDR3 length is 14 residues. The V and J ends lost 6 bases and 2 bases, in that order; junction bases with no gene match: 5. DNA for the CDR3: TGTGCCAGCAGCCGGACAGGGGCCCCCTACGAGCAGTACTTC. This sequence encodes CASSRTGAPYEQYF.

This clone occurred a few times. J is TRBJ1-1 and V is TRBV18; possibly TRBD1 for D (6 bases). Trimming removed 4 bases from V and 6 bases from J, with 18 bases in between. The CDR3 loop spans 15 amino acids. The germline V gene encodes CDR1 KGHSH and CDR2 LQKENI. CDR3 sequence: CASSQKQGKIAEAFF. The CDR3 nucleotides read TGTGCCAGCTCACAAAAACAGGGTAAAATAGCTGAAGCTTTCTTT.

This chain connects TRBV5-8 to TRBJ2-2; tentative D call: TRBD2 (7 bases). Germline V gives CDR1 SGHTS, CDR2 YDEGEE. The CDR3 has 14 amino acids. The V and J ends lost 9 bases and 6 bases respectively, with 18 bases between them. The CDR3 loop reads CATGRGGGAGELFF. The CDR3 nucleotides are TGTGCCACCGGTCGTGGAGGGGGGGCCGGGGAGCTGTTTTTT.

The CDR3 sequence is CASTPGGTEAFF. CDR3 sequence (DNA): TGCGCCAGCACCCCAGGAGGCACTGAAGCTTTCTTT. The V call is TRBV5-1, the J call TRBJ1-1; D unresolved. V was cut by 6 bases and J by 4 bases, with 10 bases left in between. Germline V lookup: CDR1 SGHRS, CDR2 YFSETQ. The CDR3 consists of 12 residues.

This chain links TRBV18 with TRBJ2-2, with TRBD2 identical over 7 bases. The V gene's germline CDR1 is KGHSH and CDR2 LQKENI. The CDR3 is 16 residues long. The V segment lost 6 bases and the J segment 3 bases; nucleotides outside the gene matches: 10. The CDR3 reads CASSSGGGPHTGELFF. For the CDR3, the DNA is TGTGCCAGCTCTTCGGGGGGAGGGCCCCACACCGGGGAGCTGTTTTTT.

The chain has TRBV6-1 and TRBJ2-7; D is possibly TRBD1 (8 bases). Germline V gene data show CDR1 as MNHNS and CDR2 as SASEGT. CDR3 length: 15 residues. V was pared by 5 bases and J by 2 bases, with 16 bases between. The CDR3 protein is CASSLGGTGTYEQYF. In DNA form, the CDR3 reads TGTGCCAGCAGTCTGGGGGGGACAGGTACCTACGAGCAGTACTTC.

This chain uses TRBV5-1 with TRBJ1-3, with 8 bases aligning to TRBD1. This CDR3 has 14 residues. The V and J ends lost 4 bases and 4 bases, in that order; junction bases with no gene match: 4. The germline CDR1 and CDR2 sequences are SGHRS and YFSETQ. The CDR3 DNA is TGCGCCAGCAGCGGCGGACAGGGCGGAAACACCATATATTTT. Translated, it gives CASSGGQGGNTIYF.

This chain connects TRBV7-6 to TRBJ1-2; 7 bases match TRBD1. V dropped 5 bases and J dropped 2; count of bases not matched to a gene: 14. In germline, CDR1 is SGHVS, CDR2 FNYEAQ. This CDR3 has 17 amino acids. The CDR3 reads CASSAGTVTLSNYGYTF. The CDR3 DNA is TGTGCCAGCAGCGCCGGGACAGTGACTCTTTCGAACTATGGCTACACCTTC. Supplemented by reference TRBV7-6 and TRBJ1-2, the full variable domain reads GAGVSQSPRYKVTKRGQDVALRCDPISGHVSLYWYRQALGQGPEFLTYFNYEAQQDKSGLPNDRFSAERPEGSISTLTIQRTEQRDSAMYRCASSAGTVTLSNYGYTFGSGTRLTVV.

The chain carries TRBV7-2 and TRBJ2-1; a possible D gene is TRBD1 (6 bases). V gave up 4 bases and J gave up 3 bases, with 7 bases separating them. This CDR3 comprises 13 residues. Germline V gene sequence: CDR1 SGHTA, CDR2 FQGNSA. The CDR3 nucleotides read TGTGCCAGCAGCTGGGGGCACTACAATGAGCAGTTCTTC. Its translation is CASSWGHYNEQFF. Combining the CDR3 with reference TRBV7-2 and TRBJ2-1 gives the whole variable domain GAGVSQSPSNKVTEKGKDVELRCDPISGHTALYWYRQSLGQGLEFLIYFQGNSAPDKSGLPSDRFSAERTGGSVSTLTIQRTQQEDSAVYLCASSWGHYNEQFFGPGTRLTVL.

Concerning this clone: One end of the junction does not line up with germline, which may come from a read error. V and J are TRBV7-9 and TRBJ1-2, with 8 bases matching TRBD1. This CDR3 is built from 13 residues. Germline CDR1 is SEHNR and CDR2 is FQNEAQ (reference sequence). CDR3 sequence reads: CSSSLAGGGGYTF. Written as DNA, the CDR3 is TGTTCCAGCAGCTTAGCAGGGGGCGGCGGCTACACCTTC. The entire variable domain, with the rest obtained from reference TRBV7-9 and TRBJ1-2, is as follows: DTGVSQNPRHKITKRGQNVTFRCDPISEHNRLYWYRQTLGQGPEFLTYFQNEAQLEKSRLLSDRFSAERPKGSFSTLEIQRTEQGDSAMYLCSSSLAGGGGYTFGSGTRLTVV.

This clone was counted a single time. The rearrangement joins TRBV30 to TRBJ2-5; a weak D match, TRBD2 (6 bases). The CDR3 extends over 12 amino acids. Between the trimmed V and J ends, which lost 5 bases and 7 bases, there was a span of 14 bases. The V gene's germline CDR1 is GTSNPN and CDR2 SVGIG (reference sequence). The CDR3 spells CAWGGGRGTQYF. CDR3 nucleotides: TGTGCCTGGGGCGGAGGGCGGGGGACCCAGTACTTC.

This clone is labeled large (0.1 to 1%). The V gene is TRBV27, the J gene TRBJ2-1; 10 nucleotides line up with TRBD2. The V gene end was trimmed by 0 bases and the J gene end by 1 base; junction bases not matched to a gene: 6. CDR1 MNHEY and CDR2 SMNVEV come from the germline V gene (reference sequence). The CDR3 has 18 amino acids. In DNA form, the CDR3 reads TGTGCCAGCAGTTTATCCTTAGCGGGAGGCAGGTCCTACAATGAGCAGTTCTTC. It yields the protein CASSLSLAGGRSYNEQFF.

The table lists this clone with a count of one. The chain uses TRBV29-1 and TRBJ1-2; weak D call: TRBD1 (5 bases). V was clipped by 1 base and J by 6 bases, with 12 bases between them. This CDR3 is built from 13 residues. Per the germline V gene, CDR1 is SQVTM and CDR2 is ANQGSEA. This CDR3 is CSVEGRGIHGYTF. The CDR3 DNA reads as TGCAGCGTTGAAGGAAGGGGAATCCATGGCTACACCTTC.

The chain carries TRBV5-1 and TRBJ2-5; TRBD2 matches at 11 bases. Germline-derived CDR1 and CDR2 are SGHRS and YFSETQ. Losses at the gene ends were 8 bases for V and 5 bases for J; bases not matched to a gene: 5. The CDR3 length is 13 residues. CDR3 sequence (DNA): TGCGCCAGTAGCGGGAGGGGGGCTGAGACCCAGTACTTC. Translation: CASSGRGAETQYF.

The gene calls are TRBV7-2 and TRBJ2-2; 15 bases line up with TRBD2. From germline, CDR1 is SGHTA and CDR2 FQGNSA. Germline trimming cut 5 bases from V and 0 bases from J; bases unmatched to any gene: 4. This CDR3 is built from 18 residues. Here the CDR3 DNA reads TGTGCCAGCAGCGCGGGACTAGCGGGGGGACCGAACACCGGGGAGCTGTTTTTT. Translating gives CASSAGLAGGPNTGELFF.

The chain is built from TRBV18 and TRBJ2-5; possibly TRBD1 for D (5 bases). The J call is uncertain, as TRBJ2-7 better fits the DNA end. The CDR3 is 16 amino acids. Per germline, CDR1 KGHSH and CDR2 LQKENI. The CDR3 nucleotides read TGTGCCAGCTCACCAATGTCCCCGACAGCCTCCTACGAGCAGTACTTC. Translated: CASSPMSPTASYEQYF.

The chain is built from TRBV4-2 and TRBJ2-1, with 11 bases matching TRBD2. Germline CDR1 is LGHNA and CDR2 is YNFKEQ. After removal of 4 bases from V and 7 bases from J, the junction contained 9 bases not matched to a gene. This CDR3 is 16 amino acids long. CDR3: CASSLVAGGLKNEQFF. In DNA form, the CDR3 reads TGTGCCAGCAGCCTAGTAGCGGGGGGGCTTAAAAATGAGCAGTTCTTC.

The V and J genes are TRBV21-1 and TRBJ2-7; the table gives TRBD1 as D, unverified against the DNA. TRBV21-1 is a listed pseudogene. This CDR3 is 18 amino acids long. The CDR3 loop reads CASRNKGGTGGGDYEQYF. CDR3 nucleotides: TGTGCCAGCAGAAACAAAGGTGGGACAGGGGGCGGCGACTACGAGCAGTACTTC.

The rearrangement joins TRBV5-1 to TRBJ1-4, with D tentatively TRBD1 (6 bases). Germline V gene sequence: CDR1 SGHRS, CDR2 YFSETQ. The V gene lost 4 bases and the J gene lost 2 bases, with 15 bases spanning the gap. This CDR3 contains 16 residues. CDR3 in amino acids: CASSRGGAATNEKLFF. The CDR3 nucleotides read TGCGCCAGCAGCCGAGGGGGGGCGGCTACTAATGAAAAACTGTTTTTT.

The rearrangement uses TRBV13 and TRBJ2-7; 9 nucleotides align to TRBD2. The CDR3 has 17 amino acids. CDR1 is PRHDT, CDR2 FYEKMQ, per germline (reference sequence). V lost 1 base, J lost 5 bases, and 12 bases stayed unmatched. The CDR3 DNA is TGTGCCAGCAGCTTAGCAGGTTGGCGGGAGGGCGGTCACGAGCAGTACTTC. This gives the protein CASSLAGWREGGHEQYF.

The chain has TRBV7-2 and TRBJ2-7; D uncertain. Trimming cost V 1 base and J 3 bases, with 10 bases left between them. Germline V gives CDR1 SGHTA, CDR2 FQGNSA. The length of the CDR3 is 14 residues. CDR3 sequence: CASSLDSVSYEQYF. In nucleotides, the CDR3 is TGTGCCAGCAGCTTAGATTCGGTAAGCTACGAGCAGTACTTC.

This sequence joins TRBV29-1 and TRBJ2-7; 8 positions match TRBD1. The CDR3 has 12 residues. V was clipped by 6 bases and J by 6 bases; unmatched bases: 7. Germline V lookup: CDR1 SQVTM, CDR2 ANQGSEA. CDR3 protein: CSVGQGISEQYF. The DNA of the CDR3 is TGCAGCGTCGGACAGGGTATATCCGAGCAGTACTTC.

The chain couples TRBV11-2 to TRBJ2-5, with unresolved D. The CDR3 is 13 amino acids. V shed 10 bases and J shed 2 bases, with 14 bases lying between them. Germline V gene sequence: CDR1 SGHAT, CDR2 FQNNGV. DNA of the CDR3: TGTGCCACGCGTAGTCCCAAGCAAGAGACCCAGTACTTC. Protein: CATRSPKQETQYF.

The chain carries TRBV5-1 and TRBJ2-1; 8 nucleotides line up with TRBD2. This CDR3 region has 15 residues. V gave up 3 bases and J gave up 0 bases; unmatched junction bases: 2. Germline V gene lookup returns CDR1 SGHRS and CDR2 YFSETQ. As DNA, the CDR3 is TGCGCCAGCAGCTCCAGCGGGAGCTCCTACAATGAGCAGTTCTTC. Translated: CASSSSGSSYNEQFF.

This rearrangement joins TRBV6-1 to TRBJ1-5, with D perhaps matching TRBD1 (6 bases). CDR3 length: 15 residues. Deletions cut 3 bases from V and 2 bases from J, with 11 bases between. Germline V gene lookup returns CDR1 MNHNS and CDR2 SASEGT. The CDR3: CASSEGGPGNQPQHF. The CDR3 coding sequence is TGTGCCAGCAGTGAGGGGGGGCCGGGCAATCAGCCCCAGCATTTT.

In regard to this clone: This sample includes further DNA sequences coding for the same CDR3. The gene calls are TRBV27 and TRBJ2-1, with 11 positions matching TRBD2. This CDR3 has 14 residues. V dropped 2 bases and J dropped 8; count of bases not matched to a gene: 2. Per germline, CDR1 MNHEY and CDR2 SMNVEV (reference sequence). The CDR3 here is CASSLLAGGHEQFF. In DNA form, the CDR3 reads TGTGCCAGCAGTTTACTAGCGGGAGGCCATGAGCAGTTCTTC.

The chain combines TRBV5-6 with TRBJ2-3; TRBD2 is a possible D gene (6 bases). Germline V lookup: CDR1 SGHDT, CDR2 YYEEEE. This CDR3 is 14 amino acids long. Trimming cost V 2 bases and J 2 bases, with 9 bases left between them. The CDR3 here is CASSFRRDTDTQYF. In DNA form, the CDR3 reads TGTGCCAGCAGCTTTAGGAGGGACACAGATACGCAGTATTTT.

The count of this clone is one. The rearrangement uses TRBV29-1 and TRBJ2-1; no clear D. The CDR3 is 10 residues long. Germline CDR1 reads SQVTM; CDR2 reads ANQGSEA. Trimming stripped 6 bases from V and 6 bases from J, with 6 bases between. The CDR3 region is CSVTGNEQFF. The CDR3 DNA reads TGCAGCGTAACGGGCAATGAGCAGTTCTTC.

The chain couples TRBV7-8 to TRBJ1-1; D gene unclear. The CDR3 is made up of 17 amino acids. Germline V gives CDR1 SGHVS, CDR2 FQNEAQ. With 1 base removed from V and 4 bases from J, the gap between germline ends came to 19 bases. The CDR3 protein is CASSLVRGERRSTEAFF. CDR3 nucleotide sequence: TGTGCCAGCAGCTTAGTTCGCGGTGAGCGGCGGAGCACTGAAGCTTTCTTT.